The sequence of this TCR beta chain was determined in a study of tumor and adjacent non-tumor tissue in lung cancer. As for the study in general: Histology: 12 adenocarcinoma, a couple of squamous cell carcinoma, 1 small cell lung cancer. On average, productive TCRbeta reads reached roughly 4 million per sample.

Study observations and caveats: Normal lung showed higher cumulative top 100 clone frequency than tumor.

As regards this clonotype: Its target is unknown. At one end, the junction sequence differs from germline, possibly due to a read error.

TCRbeta libraries were built with three rounds of nested PCR, modified from ARM-PCR. TCRdb independently ran MiXCR on the multiplex PCR reads; one entry per CDR3 protein. The table has some 100,000 distinct CDR3 sequences, less than 85% seen once. No cell sorting was done before RNA was extracted from the tissue. This non-tumor lung sample came from over 3 cm beyond the tumor edge. Germline V gives CDR1 MNHEY, CDR2 SVGAGI. The CDR3 runs to 15 residues. The source is a man between 60 and 70 years old with small cell lung cancer. The rearrangement links TRBV6-5 to TRBJ2-1, with D tentatively TRBD1 or TRBD2 (5 bases each). Sequences were obtained from distant non-tumor lung tissue. The CDR3 loop reads CANSYSGGAGNEQFF. The CDR3 DNA follows: TGTGCCAACAGTTACTCTGGGGGAGCTGGTAATGAGCAGTTCTTC.